The clone carrying this T cell receptor (beta chain) was observed a single time. The antigen remains undetermined. This record belongs to a study of cytomegalovirus exposure and HLA in healthy donors. General study findings and limits: In vitro checks showed that a few CMV-associated chains really do target CMV antigens. Most TCR beta V segments were productive about 90% or about 30% of the time in an earlier analysis. Most sequenced TCRs were rare (though some public TCRs occurred in many donors).

CDR3 length: 17 amino acids. Germline V gives CDR1 SGHVS, CDR2 FNYEAQ. V lost 4 bases, J lost 4 bases, and 19 bases lay in between. In the PCR, 60 Vbeta and 13 Jbeta primers were used. Assay: immunoSEQ multiplex PCR; the TCRdb copy retains only in-frame clones and omits some. Of about 120,000 clones in the sample, more than 60% were seen once. The TCR sequence derives from a woman aged 45 to 65 in good health and CMV-seropositive. Sample: PBMCs. V is TRBV7-6 and J is TRBJ2-2; D perhaps matches TRBD2 (6 bases). CDR3 sequence (DNA): TGTGCCAGCAGCTCCCCCGGGACTCTCCTTCGCACCGGGGAGCTGTTTTTT. This sequence encodes CASSSPGTLLRTGELFF.